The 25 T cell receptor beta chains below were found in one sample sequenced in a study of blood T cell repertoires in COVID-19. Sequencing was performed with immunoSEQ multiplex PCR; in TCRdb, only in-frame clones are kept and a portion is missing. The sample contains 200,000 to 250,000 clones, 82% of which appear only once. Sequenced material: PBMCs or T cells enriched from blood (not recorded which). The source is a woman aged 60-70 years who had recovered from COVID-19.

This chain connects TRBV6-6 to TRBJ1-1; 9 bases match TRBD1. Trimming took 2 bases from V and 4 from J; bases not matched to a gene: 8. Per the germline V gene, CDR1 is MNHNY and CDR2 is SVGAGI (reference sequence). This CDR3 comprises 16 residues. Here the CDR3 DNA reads TGTGCCAGCAGTTACCCGGGACAGGGCCTATCCACTGAAGCTTTCTTT. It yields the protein CASSYPGQGLSTEAFF.

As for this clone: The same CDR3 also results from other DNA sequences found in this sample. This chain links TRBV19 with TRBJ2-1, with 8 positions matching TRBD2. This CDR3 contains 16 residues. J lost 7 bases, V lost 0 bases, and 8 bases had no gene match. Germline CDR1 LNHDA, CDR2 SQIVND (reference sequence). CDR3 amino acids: CASSIERLAGGNEQFF. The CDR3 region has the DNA TGTGCCAGTAGTATAGAGAGGCTAGCGGGTGGAAATGAGCAGTTCTTC.

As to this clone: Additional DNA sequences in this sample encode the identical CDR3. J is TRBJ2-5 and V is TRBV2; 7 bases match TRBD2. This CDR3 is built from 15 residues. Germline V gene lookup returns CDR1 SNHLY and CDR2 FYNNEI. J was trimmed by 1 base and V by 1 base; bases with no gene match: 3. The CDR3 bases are TGTGCCAGCAGTGAAGGGGGAGGGTCCCAAGAGACCCAGTACTTC. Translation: CASSEGGGSQETQYF.

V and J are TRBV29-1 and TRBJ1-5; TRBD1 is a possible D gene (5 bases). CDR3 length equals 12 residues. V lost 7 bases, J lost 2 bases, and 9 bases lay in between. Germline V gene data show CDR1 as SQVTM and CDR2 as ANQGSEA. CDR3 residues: CSAGGGNQPQHF. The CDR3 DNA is TGCAGCGCCGGGGGTGGCAATCAGCCCCAGCATTTT. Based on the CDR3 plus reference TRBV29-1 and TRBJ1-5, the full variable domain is SAVISQKPSRDICQRGTSLTIQCQVDSQVTMMFWYRQQPGQSLTLIATANQGSEATYESGFVIDKFPISRPNLTFSTLTVSNMSPEDSSIYLCSAGGGNQPQHFGDGTRLSIL.

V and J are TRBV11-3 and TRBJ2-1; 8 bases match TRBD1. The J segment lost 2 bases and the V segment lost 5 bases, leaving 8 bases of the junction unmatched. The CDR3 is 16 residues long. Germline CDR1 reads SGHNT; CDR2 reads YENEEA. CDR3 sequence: CASSLQGRGPYNEQFF. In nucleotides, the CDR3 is TGTGCCAGCAGCCTCCAGGGCAGGGGGCCCTACAATGAGCAGTTCTTC.

The CDR3 region is CASSPIEGTDTQYF. CDR3 nucleotide sequence: TGTGCCAGCAGCCCCATTGAGGGCACAGATACGCAGTATTTT. The chain joins TRBV14 to TRBJ2-3; D remains ambiguous. The V gene lost 4 bases and the J gene lost 1 base, with 9 bases spanning the gap. CDR1 is SGHDN, CDR2 FVKESK, per germline. This CDR3 comprises 14 residues. Based on the CDR3 plus reference TRBV14 and TRBJ2-3, the full variable domain is EAGVTQFPSHSVIEKGQTVTLRCDPISGHDNLYWYRRVMGKEIKFLLHFVKESKQDESGMPNNRFLAERTGGTYSTLKVQPAELEDSGVYFCASSPIEGTDTQYFGPGTRLTVL.

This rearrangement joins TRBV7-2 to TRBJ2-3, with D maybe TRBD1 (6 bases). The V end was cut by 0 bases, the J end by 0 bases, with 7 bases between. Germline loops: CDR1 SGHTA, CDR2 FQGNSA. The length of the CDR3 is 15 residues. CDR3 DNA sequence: TGTGCCAGCAGCTTAGCGGGACAAAGCACAGATACGCAGTATTTT. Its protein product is CASSLAGQSTDTQYF.

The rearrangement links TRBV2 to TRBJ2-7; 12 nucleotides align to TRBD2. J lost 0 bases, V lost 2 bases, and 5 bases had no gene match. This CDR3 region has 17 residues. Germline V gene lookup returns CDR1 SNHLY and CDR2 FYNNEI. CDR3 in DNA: TGTGCCAGCAGTGAAACTAGCGGGGGGCCTAACTCCTACGAGCAGTACTTC. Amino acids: CASSETSGGPNSYEQYF.

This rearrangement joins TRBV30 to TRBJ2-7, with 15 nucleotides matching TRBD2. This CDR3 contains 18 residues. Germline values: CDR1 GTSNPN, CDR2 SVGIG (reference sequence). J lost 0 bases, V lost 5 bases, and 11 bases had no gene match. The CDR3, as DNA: TGTGCCTGGGGGGACCCGGGACTAGCGGGAGGAAGCTCCTACGAGCAGTACTTC. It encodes CAWGDPGLAGGSSYEQYF.

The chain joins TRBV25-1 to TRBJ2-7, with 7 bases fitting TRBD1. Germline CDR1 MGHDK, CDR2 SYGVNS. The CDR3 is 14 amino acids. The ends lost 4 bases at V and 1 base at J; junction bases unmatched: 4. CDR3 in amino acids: CASSVDRSSYEQYF. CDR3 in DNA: TGTGCCAGCAGTGTGGACAGGTCTTCCTACGAGCAGTACTTC.

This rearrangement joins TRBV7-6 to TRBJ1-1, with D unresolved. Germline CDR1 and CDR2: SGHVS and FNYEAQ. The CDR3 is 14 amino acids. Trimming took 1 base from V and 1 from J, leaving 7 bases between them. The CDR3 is CASSLVSSNTEAFF. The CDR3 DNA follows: TGTGCCAGCAGCTTAGTATCCTCGAACACTGAAGCTTTCTTT.

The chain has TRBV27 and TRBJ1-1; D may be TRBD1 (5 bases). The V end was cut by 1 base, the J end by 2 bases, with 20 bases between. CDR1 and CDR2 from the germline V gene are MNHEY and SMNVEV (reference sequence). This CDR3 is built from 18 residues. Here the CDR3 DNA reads TGTGCCAGCAGTTTATTCCCCCAGCGGTTCGGGGGAAACACTGAAGCTTTCTTT. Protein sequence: CASSLFPQRFGGNTEAFF.

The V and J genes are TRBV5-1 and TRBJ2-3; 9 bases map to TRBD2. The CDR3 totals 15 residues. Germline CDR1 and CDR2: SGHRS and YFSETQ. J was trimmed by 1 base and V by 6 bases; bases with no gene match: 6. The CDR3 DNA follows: TGCGCCAGCAACCCTAGCGGGATCGGCACAGATACGCAGTATTTT. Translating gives CASNPSGIGTDTQYF.

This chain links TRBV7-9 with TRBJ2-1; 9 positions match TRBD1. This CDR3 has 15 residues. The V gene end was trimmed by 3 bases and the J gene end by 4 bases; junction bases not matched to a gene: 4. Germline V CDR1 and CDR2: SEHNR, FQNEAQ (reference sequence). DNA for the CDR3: TGTGCCAGCAGCTTTGTGGACAGGGGTTACAATGAGCAGTTCTTC. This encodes CASSFVDRGYNEQFF.

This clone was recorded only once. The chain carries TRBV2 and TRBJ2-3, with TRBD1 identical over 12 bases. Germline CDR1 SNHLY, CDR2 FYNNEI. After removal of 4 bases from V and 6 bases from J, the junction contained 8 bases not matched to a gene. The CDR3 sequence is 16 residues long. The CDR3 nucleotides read TGTGCCAGCAGTGCCACCGGGACAGGGGGCGTGGATACGCAGTATTTT. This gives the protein CASSATGTGGVDTQYF.

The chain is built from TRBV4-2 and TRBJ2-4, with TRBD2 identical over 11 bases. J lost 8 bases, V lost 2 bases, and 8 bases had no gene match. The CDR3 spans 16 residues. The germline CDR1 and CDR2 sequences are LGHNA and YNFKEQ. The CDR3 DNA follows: TGTGCCAGCAGCCAACTAGCGGGGGGCCTCGGGGACATTCAGTACTTC. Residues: CASSQLAGGLGDIQYF.

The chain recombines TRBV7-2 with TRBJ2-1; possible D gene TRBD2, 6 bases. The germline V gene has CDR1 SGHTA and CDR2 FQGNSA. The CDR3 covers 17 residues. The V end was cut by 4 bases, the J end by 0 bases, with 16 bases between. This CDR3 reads CASSSESGFTSYNEQFF. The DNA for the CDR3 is TGTGCCAGCAGCTCGGAAAGCGGGTTCACCTCCTACAATGAGCAGTTCTTC.

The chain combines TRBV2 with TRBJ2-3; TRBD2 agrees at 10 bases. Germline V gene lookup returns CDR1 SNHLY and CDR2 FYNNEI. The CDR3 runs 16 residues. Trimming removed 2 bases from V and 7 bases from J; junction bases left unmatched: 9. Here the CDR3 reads CASSESSGRGQNTQYF. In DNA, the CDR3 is TGTGCCAGCAGTGAATCAAGCGGGAGGGGACAAAATACGCAGTATTTT.

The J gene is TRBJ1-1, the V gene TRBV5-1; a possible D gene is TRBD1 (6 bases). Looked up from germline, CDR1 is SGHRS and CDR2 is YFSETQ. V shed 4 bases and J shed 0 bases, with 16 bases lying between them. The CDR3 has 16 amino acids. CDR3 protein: CASSVLEQGMNTEAFF. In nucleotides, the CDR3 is TGCGCCAGCAGCGTACTAGAACAGGGAATGAACACTGAAGCTTTCTTT.

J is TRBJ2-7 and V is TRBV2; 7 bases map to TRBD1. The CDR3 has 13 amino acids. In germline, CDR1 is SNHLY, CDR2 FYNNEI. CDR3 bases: TGTGCAGGAAAAACGACAGGGCTTGGCGAGCAGTACTTC. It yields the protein CAGKTTGLGEQYF.

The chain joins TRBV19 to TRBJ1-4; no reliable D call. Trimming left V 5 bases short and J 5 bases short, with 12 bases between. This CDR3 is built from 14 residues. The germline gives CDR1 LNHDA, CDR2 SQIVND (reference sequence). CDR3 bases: TGTGCCAGTAGTGGTCACGGTAAAAATGAAAAACTGTTTTTT. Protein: CASSGHGKNEKLFF.

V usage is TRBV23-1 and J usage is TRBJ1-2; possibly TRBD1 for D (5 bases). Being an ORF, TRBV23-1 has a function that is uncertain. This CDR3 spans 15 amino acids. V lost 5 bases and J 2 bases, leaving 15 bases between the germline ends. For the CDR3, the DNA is TGCGCCAGCAGTGGGCCGACAGACGCAAACTATGGCTACACCTTC. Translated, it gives CASSGPTDANYGYTF.

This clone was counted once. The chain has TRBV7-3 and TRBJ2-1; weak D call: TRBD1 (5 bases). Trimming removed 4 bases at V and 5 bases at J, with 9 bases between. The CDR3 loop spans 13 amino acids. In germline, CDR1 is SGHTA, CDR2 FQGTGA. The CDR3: CASSSTVDNEQFF. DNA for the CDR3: TGTGCCAGCAGCTCGACAGTTGACAATGAGCAGTTCTTC.

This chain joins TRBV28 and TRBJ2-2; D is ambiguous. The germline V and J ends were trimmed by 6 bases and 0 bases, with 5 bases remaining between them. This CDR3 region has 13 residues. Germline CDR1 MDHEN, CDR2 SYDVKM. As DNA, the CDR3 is TGTGCCAGCAGAGACACGAACACCGGGGAGCTGTTTTTT. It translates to CASRDTNTGELFF.

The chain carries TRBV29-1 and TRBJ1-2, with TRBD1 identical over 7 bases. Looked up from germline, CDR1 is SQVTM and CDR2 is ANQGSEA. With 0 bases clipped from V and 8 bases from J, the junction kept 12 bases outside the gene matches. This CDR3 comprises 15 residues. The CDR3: CSVEDGDEGARGYTF. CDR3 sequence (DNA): TGCAGCGTTGAAGATGGGGACGAGGGGGCGCGAGGCTACACCTTC.